The 21 T cell receptor beta chains below were found in one sample sequenced in a study of CD8 T cells in ankylosing spondylitis. Antigens for these TCRs are unknown. Findings and limits, study-wide: It appeared that ankylosing spondylitis blood was characterized by a TCR beta motif of several highly homologous variants.

Using its own MiXCR run on the 5' RACE reads, TCRdb lists one record per CDR3 protein. The data contain about 540,000 distinct CDR3 sequences, about 12% of them singletons. Sequencing was done on a sample of blood, either unsorted or a sorted T cell fraction (not recorded which). The receptors come from a male donor with ankylosing spondylitis.

There are a few counts of this clonotype. The rearrangement links TRBV20-1 to TRBJ2-2; unclear D gene. Trimming cost V 5 bases and J 5 bases, with 15 bases left between them. The V gene's germline CDR1 is DFQATT and CDR2 SNEGSKA (reference sequence). The CDR3 runs 14 residues. CDR3 in DNA: TGCAGTGCTCACTCGCAGGATGGGACCGGGGAGCTGTTTTTT. It yields the protein CSAHSQDGTGELFF.

This chain links TRBV11-2 with TRBJ1-2; no clear D. The CDR3 has 15 amino acids. Trimming cost V 5 bases and J 8 bases, with 21 bases left between them. CDR1 and CDR2 from the germline V gene are SGHAT and FQNNGV. The CDR3 loop is CASSLAGSDLGGYTF. The CDR3 coding sequence is TGTGCCAGCAGCCTTGCGGGCAGCGACTTGGGGGGCTACACCTTC.

There are a few counts of this clonotype. The gene calls are TRBV12-5 and TRBJ2-3, with D perhaps matching TRBD1 (5 bases). The germline V gene has CDR1 LGHNT and CDR2 FRNRAP. This CDR3 is 15 amino acids long. Trimming removed 6 bases at V and 4 bases at J, with 17 bases between. As DNA, the CDR3 is TGTGCTAGTGGGCGAAGACAGCCAACCCCAGATACGCAGTATTTT. Translated, it gives CASGRRQPTPDTQYF.

This chain uses TRBV7-9 with TRBJ2-2, with D possibly being TRBD1 (6 bases). Trimming pared 8 bases from V and 3 bases from J, leaving 10 bases between. The CDR3 extends over 13 amino acids. Germline CDR1 reads SEHNR; CDR2 reads FQNEAQ (reference sequence). CDR3 DNA: TGTGCCAGCCGGACAGTGTACACCGGGGAGCTGTTTTTT. Protein: CASRTVYTGELFF.

This clonotype has just a few counts. The chain links TRBV7-8 to TRBJ2-3; TRBD2 agrees at 9 bases. Germline assignment: CDR1 SGHVS and CDR2 FQNEAQ. This CDR3 is 15 amino acids long. V lost 4 bases, J lost 0 bases, and 2 bases stayed unmatched. The DNA of the CDR3 is TGTGCCAGCAGCTGGAGCGGGGGGAGCACAGATACGCAGTATTTT. The encoded protein is CASSWSGGSTDTQYF.

This clonotype was observed a handful of times. This chain connects TRBV27 to TRBJ1-2; the D is unclear. Germline-derived CDR1 and CDR2 are MNHEY and SMNVEV (reference sequence). This CDR3 contains 14 residues. The V end was cut by 10 bases, the J end by 5 bases, with 20 bases between. The CDR3 DNA reads TGTGCCACCACCCCCCGGAAGGGAGAGTATGGCTACACCTTC. Translated, it gives CATTPRKGEYGYTF.

The chain uses TRBV20-1 and TRBJ2-7; D might be TRBD1 or TRBD2, each matching 5 bases. This CDR3 contains 12 residues. Germline-derived CDR1 and CDR2 are DFQATT and SNEGSKA (reference sequence). V was trimmed by 6 bases and J by 2 bases, leaving 11 bases between them. This CDR3 is CSAGTRAYEQYF. For the CDR3, the DNA is TGCAGTGCCGGGACCAGAGCCTACGAGCAGTACTTC.

This clonotype has only a few counts. The chain links TRBV20-1 to TRBJ1-2; D not resolved. Germline V gene lookup returns CDR1 DFQATT and CDR2 SNEGSKA (reference sequence). This CDR3 spans 13 amino acids. Between the trimmed V and J ends, which lost 3 bases and 6 bases, there was a span of 14 bases. The DNA of the CDR3 is TGCAGTGCTAGTTTGGGAGGAAGCCATGGCTACACCTTC. It encodes CSASLGGSHGYTF.

This clonotype was detected many times. V usage is TRBV20-1 and J usage is TRBJ2-5, with D perhaps given as TRBD1 or TRBD2 (5 bases each). V lost 8 bases and J 1 base, leaving 8 bases between the germline ends. Per the germline V gene, CDR1 is DFQATT and CDR2 is SNEGSKA (reference sequence). The CDR3 covers 11 residues. The CDR3 DNA follows: TGCAGTTTGGGGGTCCAAGAGACCCAGTACTTC. Encoded protein: CSLGVQETQYF.

Here the CDR3 DNA reads TGTGCCAGCAGCCCCGAATTTGGCTCTGGGGCCAACGTCCTGACTTTC. Its protein is CASSPEFGSGANVLTF. The chain joins TRBV7-7 to TRBJ2-6; no reliable D call. This CDR3 has 16 residues. Trimming shortened V by 5 bases and J by 0 bases, and 11 bases separated the two germline ends. Germline V gives CDR1 SSHAT, CDR2 FNYEAQ (reference sequence). Together with reference TRBV7-7 and TRBJ2-6, the CDR3 gives the full variable domain: GAGVSQSPRYKVTKRGQDVTLRCDPISSHATLYWYQQALGQGPEFLTYFNYEAQPDKSGLPSDRFSAERPEGSISTLTIQRTEQRDSAMYRCASSPEFGSGANVLTFGAGSRLTVL.

The CDR3 spells CASSSLAVNTEAFF. The CDR3 nucleotides are TGTGCCAGTAGTTCCTTGGCCGTGAACACTGAAGCTTTCTTT. The chain joins TRBV19 to TRBJ1-1; no clear D. V dropped 5 bases and J dropped 0 bases, with 10 bases sitting between them. CDR1 and CDR2 from the germline V gene are LNHDA and SQIVND (reference sequence). CDR3 length: 14 residues.

This clonotype has ten or more counts. The chain couples TRBV7-2 to TRBJ2-1; the D gene is possibly TRBD1 (6 bases). The V and J ends lost 5 bases and 5 bases respectively, with 13 bases between them. The CDR3 contains 14 residues. Germline lookup yields CDR1 SGHTA and CDR2 FQGNSA. The CDR3 region is CASSTGRGNNEQFF. The CDR3 coding sequence is TGTGCCAGCAGCACCGGCAGGGGAAACAATGAGCAGTTCTTC.

This clonotype came up a few times. The gene calls are TRBV10-3 and TRBJ2-3, with D possibly being TRBD1 or TRBD2 (5 bases each). From germline, CDR1 is ENHRY and CDR2 SYGVKD. Trimming took off 7 bases at V and 5 bases at J, with 16 bases between the two ends. The CDR3 has 14 amino acids. CDR3 loop: CAITAGTSGDTQYF. The CDR3 DNA sequence: TGTGCCATCACTGCCGGGACCTCCGGAGATACGCAGTATTTT.

The CDR3 bases are TGTGCCATCAGTGAGTCCCGCGGGAGTGGCGAGCAGTACTTC. The encoded protein is CAISESRGSGEQYF. The chain joins TRBV10-3 to TRBJ2-7; 7 nucleotides align to TRBD2. The CDR3 runs 14 residues. Looked up from germline, CDR1 is ENHRY and CDR2 is SYGVKD. With V trimmed by 0 bases and J by 6 bases, 5 bases remained unmatched.

This clonotype was seen at least ten times. The chain links TRBV20-1 to TRBJ2-1; D remains ambiguous. Trimming removed 1 base at V and 9 bases at J, with 13 bases between. The CDR3 length is 13 residues. Germline V gives CDR1 DFQATT, CDR2 SNEGSKA (reference sequence). CDR3: CSARALIVFEQFF. The CDR3 DNA sequence: TGCAGTGCTAGAGCTCTAATCGTTTTTGAGCAGTTCTTC.

This clonotype was observed a handful of times. The J gene is TRBJ2-1, the V gene TRBV20-1; no clear D. The CDR3 has 15 amino acids. Trimming removed 6 bases from V and 0 bases from J, with 15 bases in between. The germline CDR1 and CDR2 sequences are DFQATT and SNEGSKA (reference sequence). CDR3 in DNA: TGCAGTGCCCCTAGACCGGGTTTCTCCTACAATGAGCAGTTCTTC. Translated, it gives CSAPRPGFSYNEQFF.

This chain uses TRBV5-5 with TRBJ2-7; D remains unclear. The CDR3 spans 14 residues. V was shortened by 0 bases and J by 5 bases, with 12 bases between the two germline ends. Germline V CDR1 and CDR2: SGHKS, YYEKEE (reference sequence). DNA of the CDR3: TGTGCCAGCAGCTTGGGGGGATGGGGAAACGAGCAGTACTTC. This translates into CASSLGGWGNEQYF.

The CDR3 DNA reads as TGCAGTGCTAGAGATCTAAGGACAGGGGGAAACACCGGGGAGCTGTTTTTT. This encodes CSARDLRTGGNTGELFF. The chain combines TRBV20-1 with TRBJ2-2, with 10 bases matching TRBD1. J gave up 2 bases and V 0 bases, and 6 bases lay outside the gene matches. The CDR3 length is 17 residues. CDR1 DFQATT and CDR2 SNEGSKA come from the germline V gene (reference sequence).

This clonotype was recorded a few times. The genes are TRBV20-1 and TRBJ2-1, with a weak D call TRBD2 (6 bases). CDR3 length equals 12 residues. Trimming removed 3 bases from V and 10 bases from J, with 13 bases in between. CDR1 DFQATT and CDR2 SNEGSKA come from the germline V gene (reference sequence). The CDR3 loop is CSAREGQREQFF. CDR3 nucleotides: TGCAGTGCTAGGGAGGGCCAAAGGGAGCAGTTCTTC.

In its sample, this clonotype was seen a few times. V gene TRBV15 combines with J gene TRBJ2-1, with 10 bases aligning to TRBD2. V shed 2 bases and J 8 bases; nucleotides not matched to a gene: 6. The length of the CDR3 is 15 residues. CDR1 is LNHNV and CDR2 is YYDKDF in the germline V gene (reference sequence). The CDR3 coding sequence is TGTGCCACCAGCAGAAGCGGGAGGGCACCGCATGAGCAGTTCTTC. Encoded protein: CATSRSGRAPHEQFF.

This clonotype has a count of ten or more. The junction shows a germline mismatch at one end, possibly a read error. V gene TRBV12-3 or TRBV12-4 combines with J gene TRBJ2-3; D gene uncertain. The CDR3 runs to 11 residues. The CDR3 coding sequence is TGCGCCAGCAGCTTGGGAGATACGCAGTATTTT. It translates to CASSLGDTQYF.